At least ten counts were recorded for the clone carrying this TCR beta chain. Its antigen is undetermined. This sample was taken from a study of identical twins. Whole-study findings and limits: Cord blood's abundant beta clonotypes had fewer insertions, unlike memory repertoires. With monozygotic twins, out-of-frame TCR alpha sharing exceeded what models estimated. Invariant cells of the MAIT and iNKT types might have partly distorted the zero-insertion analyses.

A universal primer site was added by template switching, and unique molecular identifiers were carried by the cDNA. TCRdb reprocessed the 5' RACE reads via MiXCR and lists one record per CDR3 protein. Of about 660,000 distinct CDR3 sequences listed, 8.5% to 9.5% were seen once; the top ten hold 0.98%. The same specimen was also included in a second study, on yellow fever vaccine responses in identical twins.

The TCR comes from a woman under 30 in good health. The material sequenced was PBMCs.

CDR3 residues: CASSLIPPGEYF. The DNA for the CDR3 is TGCGCCAGCAGCTTGATTCCTCCAGGGGAGTATTTT. The rearrangement joins TRBV5-1 to TRBJ2-3; possible D gene TRBD1, 6 bases. This CDR3 is built from 12 residues. Per germline, CDR1 SGHRS and CDR2 YFSETQ. V lost 1 base and J 13 bases, leaving 13 bases between the germline ends.